The present T cell receptor (beta chain) was sequenced within a study of T cells after yellow fever vaccination. Whole-study findings and limits: It was the secondary response that reached its peak faster, day 5 versus 15, but it was weaker. Abundant contaminating clonotypes from the bulk population could appear in FACS-sorted repertoires.

Comments on this clonotype: The antigen is undetermined.

Trimming took 1 base from V and 3 from J; bases not matched to a gene: 6. The CDR3 spans 16 residues. Per germline, CDR1 DFQATT and CDR2 SNEGSKA (reference sequence). The 5'RACE template-switching step produced TCR cDNA and added a universal primer site and UMIs. Each CDR3 protein is one row after TCRdb ran MiXCR on the 5' RACE reads. Here the sample spans some 320,000 distinct CDR3 sequences, around 9.3% being singletons. The sequenced sample was CD4+ T cells sorted from PBMCs, obtained 5 days after the yellow fever booster vaccination. The V and J genes are TRBV20-1 and TRBJ2-3, with 11 bases that match TRBD2. The origin of this receptor is a man aged 18 to 29 who received the YFV17D yellow fever vaccine. CDR3 sequence (DNA): TGCAGTGCTAGAGCCGCCCTAGCGGGGGGTACAGATACGCAGTATTTT. Translating gives CSARAALAGGTDTQYF.